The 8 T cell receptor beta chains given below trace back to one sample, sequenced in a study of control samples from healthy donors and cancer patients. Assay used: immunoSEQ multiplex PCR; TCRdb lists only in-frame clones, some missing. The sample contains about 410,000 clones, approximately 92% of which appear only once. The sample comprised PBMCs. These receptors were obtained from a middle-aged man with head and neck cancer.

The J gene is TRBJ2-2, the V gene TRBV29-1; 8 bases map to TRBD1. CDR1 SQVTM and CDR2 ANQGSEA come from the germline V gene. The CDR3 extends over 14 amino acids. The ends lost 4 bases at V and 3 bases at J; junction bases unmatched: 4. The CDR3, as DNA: TGCAGCGTTGCCCAGGGGGCCGACACCGGGGAGCTGTTTTTT. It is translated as CSVAQGADTGELFF.

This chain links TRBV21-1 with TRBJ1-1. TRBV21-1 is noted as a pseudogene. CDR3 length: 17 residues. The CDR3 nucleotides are TGTGCCAGCAGCAAAGTACTCCCGGGACTGATGAACACTGAAGCTTTCTTT. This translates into CASSKVLPGLMNTEAFF.

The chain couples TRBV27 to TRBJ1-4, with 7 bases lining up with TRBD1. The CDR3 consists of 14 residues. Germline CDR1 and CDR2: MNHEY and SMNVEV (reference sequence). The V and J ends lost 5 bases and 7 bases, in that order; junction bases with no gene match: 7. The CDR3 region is CASSAPGQLEKLFF. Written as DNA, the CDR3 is TGTGCCAGCAGTGCACCGGGACAGCTTGAAAAACTGTTTTTT.

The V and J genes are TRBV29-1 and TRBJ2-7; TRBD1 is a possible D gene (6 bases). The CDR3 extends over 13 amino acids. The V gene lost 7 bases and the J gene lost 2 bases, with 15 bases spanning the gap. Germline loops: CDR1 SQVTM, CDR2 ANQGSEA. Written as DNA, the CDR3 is TGCAGCGCCGGGGCAGGGACAACCTACGAGCAGTACTTC. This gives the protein CSAGAGTTYEQYF.

CDR3 residues: CASSFQGGMETQYF. In DNA, the CDR3 is TGCGCCAGCAGCTTCCAGGGAGGGATGGAGACCCAGTACTTC. V is TRBV5-1 and J is TRBJ2-5; the match to TRBD2 covers 7 bases. V lost 2 bases, J lost 5 bases, and 6 bases stayed unmatched. The CDR3 consists of 14 residues. CDR1 is SGHRS, CDR2 YFSETQ, per germline.

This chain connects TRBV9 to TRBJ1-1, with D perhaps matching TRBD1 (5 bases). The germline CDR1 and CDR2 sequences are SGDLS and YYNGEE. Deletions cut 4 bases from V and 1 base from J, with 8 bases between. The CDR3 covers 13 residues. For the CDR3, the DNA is TGTGCCAGCAGCCGGGACTCGAACACTGAAGCTTTCTTT. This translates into CASSRDSNTEAFF.

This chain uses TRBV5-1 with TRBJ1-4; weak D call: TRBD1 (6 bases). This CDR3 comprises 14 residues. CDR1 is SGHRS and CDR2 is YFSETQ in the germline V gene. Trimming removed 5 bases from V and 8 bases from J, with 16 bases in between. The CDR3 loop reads CASRFSGGAEKLFF. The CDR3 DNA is TGCGCCAGCAGGTTCTCTGGGGGCGCAGAAAAACTGTTTTTT.

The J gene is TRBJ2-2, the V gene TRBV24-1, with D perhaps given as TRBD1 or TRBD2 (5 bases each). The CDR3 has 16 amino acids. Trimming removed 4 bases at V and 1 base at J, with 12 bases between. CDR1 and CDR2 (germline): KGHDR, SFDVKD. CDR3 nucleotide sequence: TGTGCCACCAGTGACCCGGGACCCCAGAACACCGGGGAGCTGTTTTTT. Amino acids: CATSDPGPQNTGELFF.